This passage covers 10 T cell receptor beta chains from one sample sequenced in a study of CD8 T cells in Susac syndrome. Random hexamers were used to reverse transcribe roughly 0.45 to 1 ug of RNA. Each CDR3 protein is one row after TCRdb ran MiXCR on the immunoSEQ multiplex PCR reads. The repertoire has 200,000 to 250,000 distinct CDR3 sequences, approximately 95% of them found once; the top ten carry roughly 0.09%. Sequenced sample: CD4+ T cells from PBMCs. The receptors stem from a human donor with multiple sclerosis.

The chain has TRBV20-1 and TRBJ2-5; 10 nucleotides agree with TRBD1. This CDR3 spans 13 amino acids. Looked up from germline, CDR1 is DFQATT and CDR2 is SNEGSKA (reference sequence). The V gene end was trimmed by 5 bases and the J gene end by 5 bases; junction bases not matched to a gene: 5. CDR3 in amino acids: CSAPGQGHETQYF. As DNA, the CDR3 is TGCAGTGCTCCGGGACAGGGGCACGAGACCCAGTACTTC.

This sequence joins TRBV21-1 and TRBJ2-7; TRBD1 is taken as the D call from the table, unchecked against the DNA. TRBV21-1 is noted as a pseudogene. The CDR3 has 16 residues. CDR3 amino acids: CASSKVPQDRTYEQYF. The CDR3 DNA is TGTGCCAGCAGCAAAGTCCCCCAGGACAGAACCTACGAGCAGTACTTC.

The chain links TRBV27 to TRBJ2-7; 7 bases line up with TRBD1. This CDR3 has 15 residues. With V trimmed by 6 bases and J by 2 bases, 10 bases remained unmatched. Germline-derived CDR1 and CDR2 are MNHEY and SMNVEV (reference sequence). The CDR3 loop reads CASRRGQVPTYEQYF. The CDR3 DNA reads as TGTGCCAGCAGGAGAGGACAGGTGCCGACCTACGAGCAGTACTTC.

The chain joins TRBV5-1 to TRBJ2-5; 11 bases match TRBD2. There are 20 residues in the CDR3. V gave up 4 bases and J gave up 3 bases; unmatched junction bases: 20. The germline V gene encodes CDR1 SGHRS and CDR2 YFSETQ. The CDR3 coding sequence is TGCGCCAGCAGCACCTCGACTAGCGGGGCAGCTTTGGGGCTTGAAGAGACCCAGTACTTC. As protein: CASSTSTSGAALGLEETQYF. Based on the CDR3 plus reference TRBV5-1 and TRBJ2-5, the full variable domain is KAGVTQTPRYLIKTRGQQVTLSCSPISGHRSVSWYQQTPGQGLQFLFEYFSETQRNKGNFPGRFSGRQFSNSRSEMNVSTLELGDSALYLCASSTSTSGAALGLEETQYFGPGTRLLVL.

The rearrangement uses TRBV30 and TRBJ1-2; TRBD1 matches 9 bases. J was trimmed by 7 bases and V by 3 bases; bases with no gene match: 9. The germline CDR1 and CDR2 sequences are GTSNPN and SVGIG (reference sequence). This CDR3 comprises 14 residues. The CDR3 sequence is CAWSADRGVGGYTF. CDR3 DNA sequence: TGTGCCTGGAGCGCCGACAGGGGGGTCGGTGGCTACACCTTC.

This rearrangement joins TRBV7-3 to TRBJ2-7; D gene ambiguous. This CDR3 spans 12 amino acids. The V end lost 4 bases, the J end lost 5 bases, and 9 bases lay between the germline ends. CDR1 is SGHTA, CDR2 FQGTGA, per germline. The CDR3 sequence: CASSWAYDEQYF. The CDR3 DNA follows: TGTGCCAGCAGCTGGGCCTACGACGAGCAGTACTTC. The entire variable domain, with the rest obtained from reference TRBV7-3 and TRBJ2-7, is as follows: GAGVSQTPSNKVTEKGKYVELRCDPISGHTALYWYRQSLGQGPEFLIYFQGTGAADDSGLPNDRFFAVRPEGSVSTLKIQRTERGDSAVYLCASSWAYDEQYFGPGTRLTVT.

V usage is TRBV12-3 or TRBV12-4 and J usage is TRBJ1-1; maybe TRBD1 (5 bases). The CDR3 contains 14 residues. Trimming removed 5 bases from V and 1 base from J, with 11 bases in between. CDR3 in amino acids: CASSGRQPNTEAFF. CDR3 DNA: TGTGCCAGCAGTGGAAGACAGCCGAACACTGAAGCTTTCTTT.

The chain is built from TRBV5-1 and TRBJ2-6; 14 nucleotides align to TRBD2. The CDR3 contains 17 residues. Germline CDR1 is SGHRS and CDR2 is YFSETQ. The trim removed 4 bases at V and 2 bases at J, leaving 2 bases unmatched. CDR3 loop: CASSLGLAGAGANVLTF. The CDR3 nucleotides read TGCGCCAGCAGCCTGGGACTAGCGGGAGCTGGGGCCAACGTCCTGACTTTC.

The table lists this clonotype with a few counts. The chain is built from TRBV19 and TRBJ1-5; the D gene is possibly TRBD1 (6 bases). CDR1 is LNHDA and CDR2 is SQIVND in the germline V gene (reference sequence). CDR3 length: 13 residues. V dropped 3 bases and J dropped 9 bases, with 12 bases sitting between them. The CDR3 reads CASSMGGLRPQHF. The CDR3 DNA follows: TGTGCCAGTAGTATGGGGGGGCTCCGGCCCCAGCATTTT.

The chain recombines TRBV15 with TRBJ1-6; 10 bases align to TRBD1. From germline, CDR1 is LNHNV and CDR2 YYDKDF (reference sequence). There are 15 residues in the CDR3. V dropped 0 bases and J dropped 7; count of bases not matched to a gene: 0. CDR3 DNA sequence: TGTGCCACCAGCAGAGAGGACAGGGGGAATTCACCCCTCCACTTT. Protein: CATSREDRGNSPLHF.